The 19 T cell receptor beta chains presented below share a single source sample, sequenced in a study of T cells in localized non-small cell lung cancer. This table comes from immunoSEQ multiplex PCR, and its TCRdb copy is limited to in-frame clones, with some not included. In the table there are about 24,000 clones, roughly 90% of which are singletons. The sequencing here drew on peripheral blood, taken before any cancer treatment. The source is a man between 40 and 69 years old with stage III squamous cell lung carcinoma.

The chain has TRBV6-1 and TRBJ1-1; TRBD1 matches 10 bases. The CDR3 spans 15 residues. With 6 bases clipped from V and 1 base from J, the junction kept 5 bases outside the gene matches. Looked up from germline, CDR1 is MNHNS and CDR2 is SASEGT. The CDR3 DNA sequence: TGTGCCAGCAGCCGGGACAGGGGCCAGAACACTGAAGCTTTCTTT. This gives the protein CASSRDRGQNTEAFF.

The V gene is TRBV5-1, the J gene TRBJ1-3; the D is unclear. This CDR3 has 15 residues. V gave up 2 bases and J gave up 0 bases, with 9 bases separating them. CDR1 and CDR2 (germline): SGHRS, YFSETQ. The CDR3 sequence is CASSLDGVSGNTIYF. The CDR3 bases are TGCGCCAGCAGCTTAGATGGGGTCTCTGGAAACACCATATATTTT. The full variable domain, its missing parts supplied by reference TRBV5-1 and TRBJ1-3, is KAGVTQTPRYLIKTRGQQVTLSCSPISGHRSVSWYQQTPGQGLQFLFEYFSETQRNKGNFPGRFSGRQFSNSRSEMNVSTLELGDSALYLCASSLDGVSGNTIYFGEGSWLTVV.

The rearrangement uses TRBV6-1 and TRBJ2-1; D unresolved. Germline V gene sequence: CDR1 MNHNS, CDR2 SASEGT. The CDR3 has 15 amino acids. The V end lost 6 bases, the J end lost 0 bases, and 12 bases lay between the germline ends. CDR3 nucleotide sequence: TGTGCCAGCAGGCCATCGGCTTTCTCCTACAATGAGCAGTTCTTC. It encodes CASRPSAFSYNEQFF.

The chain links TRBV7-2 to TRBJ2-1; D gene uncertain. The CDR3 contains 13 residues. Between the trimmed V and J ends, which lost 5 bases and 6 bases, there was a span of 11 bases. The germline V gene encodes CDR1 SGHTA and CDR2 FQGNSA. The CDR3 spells CASSQTSFNEQFF. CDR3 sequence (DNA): TGTGCCAGCAGCCAGACATCGTTCAATGAGCAGTTCTTC.

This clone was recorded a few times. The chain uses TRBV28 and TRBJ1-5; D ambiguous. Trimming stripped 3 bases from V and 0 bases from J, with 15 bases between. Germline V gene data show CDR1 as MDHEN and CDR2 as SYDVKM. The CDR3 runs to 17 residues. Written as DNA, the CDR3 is TGTGCCAGCAGTTTTAAGCTGATCGAGTATAGCAATCAGCCCCAGCATTTT. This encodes CASSFKLIEYSNQPQHF.

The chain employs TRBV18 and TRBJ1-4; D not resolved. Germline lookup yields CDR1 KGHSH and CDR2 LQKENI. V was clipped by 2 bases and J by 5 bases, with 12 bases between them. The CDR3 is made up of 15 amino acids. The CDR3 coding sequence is TGTGCCAGCTCACCAGGGAGCGGGTCAAATGAAAAACTGTTTTTT. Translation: CASSPGSGSNEKLFF.

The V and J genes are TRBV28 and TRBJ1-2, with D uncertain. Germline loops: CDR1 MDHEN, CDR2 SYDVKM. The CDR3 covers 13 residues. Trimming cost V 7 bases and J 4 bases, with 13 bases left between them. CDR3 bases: TGTGCCAGCATATCGGGCCGGAGCTATGGCTACACCTTC. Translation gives CASISGRSYGYTF.

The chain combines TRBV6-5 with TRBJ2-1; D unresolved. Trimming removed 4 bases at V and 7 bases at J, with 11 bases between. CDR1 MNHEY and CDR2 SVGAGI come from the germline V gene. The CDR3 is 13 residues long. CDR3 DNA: TGTGCCAGCAGTTGGCGGTTAGGGAATGAGCAGTTCTTC. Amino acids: CASSWRLGNEQFF.

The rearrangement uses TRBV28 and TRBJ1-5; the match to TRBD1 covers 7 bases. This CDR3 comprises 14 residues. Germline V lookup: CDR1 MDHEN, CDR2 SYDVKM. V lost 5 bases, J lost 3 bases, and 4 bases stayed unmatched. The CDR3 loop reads CASSRQGNNQPQHF. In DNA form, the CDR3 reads TGTGCCAGCAGTCGACAGGGTAACAATCAGCCCCAGCATTTT.

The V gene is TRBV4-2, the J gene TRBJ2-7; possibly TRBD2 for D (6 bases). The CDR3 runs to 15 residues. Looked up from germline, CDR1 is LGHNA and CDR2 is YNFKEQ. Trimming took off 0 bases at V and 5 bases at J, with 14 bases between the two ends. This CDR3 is CASSQDGRRSNEQYF. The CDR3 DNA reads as TGTGCCAGCAGCCAAGATGGGAGGAGAAGCAACGAGCAGTACTTC.

The CDR3 loop is CASSRWDSVNNEQFF. DNA for the CDR3: TGTGCCAGCAGTCGATGGGACAGCGTTAACAATGAGCAGTTCTTC. The V gene is TRBV27, the J gene TRBJ2-1; 7 bases fit TRBD1. This CDR3 has 15 residues. With 5 bases clipped from V and 5 bases from J, the junction kept 9 bases outside the gene matches. Germline assignment: CDR1 MNHEY and CDR2 SMNVEV (reference sequence).

In nucleotides, the CDR3 is TGTGCCAGCAGTGCCTCCGGGACAGCTAATGAAAAACTGTTTTTT. It yields the protein CASSASGTANEKLFF. The genes are TRBV25-1 and TRBJ1-4, with 7 nucleotides matching TRBD1. V lost 4 bases to trimming and J lost 3 bases; unmatched junction nucleotides: 5. The CDR3 is made up of 15 amino acids. Looked up from germline, CDR1 is MGHDK and CDR2 is SYGVNS. The variable domain in full, completed from reference TRBV25-1 and TRBJ1-4, reads EADIYQTPRYLVIGTGKKITLECSQTMGHDKMYWYQQDPGMELHLIHYSYGVNSTEKGDLSSESTVSRIRTEHFPLTLESARPSHTSQYLCASSASGTANEKLFFGSGTQLSVL.

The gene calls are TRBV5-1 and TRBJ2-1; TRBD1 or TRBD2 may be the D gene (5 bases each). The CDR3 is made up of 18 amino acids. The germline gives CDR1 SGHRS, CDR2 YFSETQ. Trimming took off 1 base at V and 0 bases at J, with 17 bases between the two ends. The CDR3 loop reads CASSLRLNSGSSYNEQFF. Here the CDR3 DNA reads TGCGCCAGCAGCTTGAGGCTCAATTCAGGGAGCTCCTACAATGAGCAGTTCTTC.

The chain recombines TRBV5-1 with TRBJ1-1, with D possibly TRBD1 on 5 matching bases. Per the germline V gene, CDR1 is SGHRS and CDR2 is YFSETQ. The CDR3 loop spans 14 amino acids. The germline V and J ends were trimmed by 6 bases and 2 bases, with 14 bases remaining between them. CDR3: CASMPGGSNTEAFF. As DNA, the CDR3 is TGCGCCAGCATGCCGGGGGGTTCAAACACTGAAGCTTTCTTT.

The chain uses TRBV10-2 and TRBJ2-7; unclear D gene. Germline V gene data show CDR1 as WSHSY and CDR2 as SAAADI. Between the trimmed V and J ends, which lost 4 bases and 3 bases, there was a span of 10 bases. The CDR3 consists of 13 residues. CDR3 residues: CASSAQASYEQYF. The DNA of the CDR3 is TGCGCCAGCAGTGCTCAGGCGAGCTACGAGCAGTACTTC.

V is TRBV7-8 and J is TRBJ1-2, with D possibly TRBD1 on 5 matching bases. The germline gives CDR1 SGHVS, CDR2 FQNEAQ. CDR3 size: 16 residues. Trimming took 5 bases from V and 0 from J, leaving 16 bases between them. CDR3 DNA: TGTGCCAGCAGCCCAGGAGGGGCAGGCCCTAACTATGGCTACACCTTC. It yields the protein CASSPGGAGPNYGYTF.

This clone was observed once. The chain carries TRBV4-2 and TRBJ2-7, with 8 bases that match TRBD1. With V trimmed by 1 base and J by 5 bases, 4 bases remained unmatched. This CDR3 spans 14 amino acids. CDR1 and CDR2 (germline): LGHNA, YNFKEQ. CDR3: CASSQAQGVHEQYF. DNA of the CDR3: TGTGCCAGCAGCCAAGCACAGGGGGTCCACGAGCAGTACTTC.

The CDR3 bases are TGCGCCAGCAGCGGCAATGTGGTAGAAGAGACCCAGTACTTC. Residues: CASSGNVVEETQYF. The chain carries TRBV5-1 and TRBJ2-5; D ambiguous. The V gene's germline CDR1 is SGHRS and CDR2 YFSETQ. The CDR3 covers 14 residues. Deletions cut 4 bases from V and 3 bases from J, with 13 bases between.

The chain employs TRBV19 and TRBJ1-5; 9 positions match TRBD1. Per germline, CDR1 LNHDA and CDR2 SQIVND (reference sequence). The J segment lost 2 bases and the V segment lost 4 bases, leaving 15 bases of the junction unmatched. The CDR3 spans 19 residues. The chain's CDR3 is CASSTPRDRVKSGNQPQHF. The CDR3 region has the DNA TGTGCCAGTAGTACGCCCCGGGACAGGGTTAAGTCCGGCAATCAGCCCCAGCATTTT.